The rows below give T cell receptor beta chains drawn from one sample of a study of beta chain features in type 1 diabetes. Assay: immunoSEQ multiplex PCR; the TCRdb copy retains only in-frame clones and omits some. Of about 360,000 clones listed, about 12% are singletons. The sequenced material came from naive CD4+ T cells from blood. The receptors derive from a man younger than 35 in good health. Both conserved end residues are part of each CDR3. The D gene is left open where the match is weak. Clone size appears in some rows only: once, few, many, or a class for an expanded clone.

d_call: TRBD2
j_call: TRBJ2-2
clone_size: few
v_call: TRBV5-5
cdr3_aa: CASSPRQLAGGLGTGELFF
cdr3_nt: TGTGCCAGCAGCCCTCGGCAACTAGCGGGGGGGCTGGGCACCGGGGAGCTGTTTTTT

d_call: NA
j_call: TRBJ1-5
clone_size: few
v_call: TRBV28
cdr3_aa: CASRPLGGASNQPQHF
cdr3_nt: TGTGCCAGCAGACCTCTTGGGGGCGCGAGCAATCAGCCCCAGCATTTT

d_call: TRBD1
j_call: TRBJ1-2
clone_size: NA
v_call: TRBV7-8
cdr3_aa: CASSRDRVHSNYGYTF
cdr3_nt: TGTGCCAGCAGCCGGGACAGGGTGCATTCTAACTATGGCTACACCTTC

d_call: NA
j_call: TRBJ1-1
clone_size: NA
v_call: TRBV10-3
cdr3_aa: CAISERGIDGTEAFF
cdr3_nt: TGTGCCATCAGTGAGAGGGGGATCGATGGCACTGAAGCTTTCTTT

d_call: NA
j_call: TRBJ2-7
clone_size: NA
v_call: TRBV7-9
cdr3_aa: CASSLKEKIKNYEQYF
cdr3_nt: TGTGCCAGCAGCTTAAAGGAGAAGATTAAAAACTACGAGCAGTACTTC

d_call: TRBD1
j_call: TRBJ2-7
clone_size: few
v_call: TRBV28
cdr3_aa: CASSPWTGSYEQYF
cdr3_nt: TGTGCCAGCAGCCCCTGGACAGGTTCCTACGAGCAGTACTTC

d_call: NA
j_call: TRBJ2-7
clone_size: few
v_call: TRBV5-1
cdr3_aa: CASSIRQGNEQYF
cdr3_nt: TGCGCCAGCAGTATACGGCAGGGGAACGAGCAGTACTTC

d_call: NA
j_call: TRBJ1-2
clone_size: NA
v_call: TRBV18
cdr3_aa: CASSPPSVTDGYTF
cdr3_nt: TGTGCCAGCTCACCACCGAGTGTTACGGATGGCTACACCTTC

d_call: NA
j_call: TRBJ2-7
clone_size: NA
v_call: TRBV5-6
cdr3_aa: CASSSHYEQYF
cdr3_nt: TGTGCCAGCAGCTCCCACTACGAGCAGTACTTC

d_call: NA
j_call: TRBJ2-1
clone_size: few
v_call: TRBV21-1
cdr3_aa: CASSKDHLRDRGDEQFF
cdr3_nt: TGTGCCAGCAGCAAAGATCATCTAAGGGACCGGGGGGATGAGCAGTTCTTC

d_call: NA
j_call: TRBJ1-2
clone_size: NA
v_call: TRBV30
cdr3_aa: CAWSVAHAYGYTF
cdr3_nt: TGTGCCTGGAGTGTCGCACATGCCTATGGCTACACCTTC

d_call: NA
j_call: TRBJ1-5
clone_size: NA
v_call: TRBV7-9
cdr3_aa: CASSWGGGNQPQHF
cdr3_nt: TGTGCCAGCAGTTGGGGGGGCGGCAATCAGCCCCAGCATTTT

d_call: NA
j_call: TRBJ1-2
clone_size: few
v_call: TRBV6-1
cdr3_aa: CASSGQFYGYTF
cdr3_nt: TGTGCCAGCAGTGGCCAGTTCTATGGCTACACCTTC

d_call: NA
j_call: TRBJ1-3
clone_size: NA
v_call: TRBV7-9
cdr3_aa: CASTFVVGNTIYF
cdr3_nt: TGTGCCAGCACCTTTGTAGTCGGAAACACCATATATTTT

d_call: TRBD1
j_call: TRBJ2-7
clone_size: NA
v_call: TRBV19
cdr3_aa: CASSLGQGDPTYEQYF
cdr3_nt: TGTGCCAGTAGTCTAGGACAGGGCGATCCGACCTACGAGCAGTACTTC

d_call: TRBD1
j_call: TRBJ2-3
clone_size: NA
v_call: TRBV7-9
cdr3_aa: CASSLGGTGSDTQYF
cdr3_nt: TGTGCCAGCAGCTTAGGCGGGACAGGTTCAGATACGCAGTATTTT

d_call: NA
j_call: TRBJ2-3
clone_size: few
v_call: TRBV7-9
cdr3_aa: CASSLARTDTQYF
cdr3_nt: TGTGCCAGCAGCTTAGCGCGGACAGATACGCAGTATTTT

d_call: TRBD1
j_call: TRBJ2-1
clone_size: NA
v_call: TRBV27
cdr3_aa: CASSLGRKGDRLYNEQFF
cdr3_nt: TGTGCCAGCAGTTTGGGGAGGAAGGGGGACAGGCTATACAATGAGCAGTTCTTC

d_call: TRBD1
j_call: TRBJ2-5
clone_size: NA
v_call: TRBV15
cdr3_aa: CATSKDQDRGRWGTQYF
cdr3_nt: TGTGCCACCAGCAAAGACCAGGACAGGGGGCGCTGGGGGACCCAGTACTTC

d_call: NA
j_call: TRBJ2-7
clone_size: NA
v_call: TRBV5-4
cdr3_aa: CASSSTGGLNEQYF
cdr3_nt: TGTGCCAGCAGCTCGACAGGCGGGCTAAACGAGCAGTACTTC

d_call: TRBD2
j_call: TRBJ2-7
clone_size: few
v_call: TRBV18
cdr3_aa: CASSTRGTRFYEQYF
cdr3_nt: TGTGCCAGCTCGACACGAGGGACTAGATTCTACGAGCAGTACTTC

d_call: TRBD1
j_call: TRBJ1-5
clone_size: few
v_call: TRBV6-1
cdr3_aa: CASSRDRGKGQPQHF
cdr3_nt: TGTGCCAGCAGCCGCGACAGGGGTAAGGGTCAGCCCCAGCATTTT

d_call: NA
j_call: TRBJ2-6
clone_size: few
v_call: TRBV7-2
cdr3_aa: CASSFVAAGANVLTF
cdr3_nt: TGTGCCAGCAGCTTTGTTGCAGCTGGGGCCAACGTCCTGACTTTC

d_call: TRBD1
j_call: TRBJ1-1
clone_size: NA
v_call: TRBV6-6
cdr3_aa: CASRDRFGTEAFF
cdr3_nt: TGTGCCAGCAGGGACAGGTTTGGGACTGAAGCTTTCTTT

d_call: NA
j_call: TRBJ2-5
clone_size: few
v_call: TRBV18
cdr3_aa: CASSREYQETQYF
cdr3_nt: TGTGCCAGCTCACGAGAGTACCAAGAGACCCAGTACTTC

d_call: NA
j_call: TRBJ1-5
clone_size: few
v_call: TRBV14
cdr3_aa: CASSQKGDRQPQHF
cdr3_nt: TGTGCCAGCAGCCAAAAGGGGGATCGTCAGCCCCAGCATTTT

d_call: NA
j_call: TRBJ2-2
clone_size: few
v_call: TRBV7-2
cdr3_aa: CASSLAQQGPNTGELFF
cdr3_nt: TGTGCCAGCAGCTTAGCGCAACAGGGCCCGAACACCGGGGAGCTGTTTTTT

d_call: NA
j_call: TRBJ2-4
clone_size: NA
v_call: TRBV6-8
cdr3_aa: CASPLNGKEVHIQYF
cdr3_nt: TGTGCCAGCCCCCTCAACGGGAAGGAGGTGCACATTCAGTACTTC

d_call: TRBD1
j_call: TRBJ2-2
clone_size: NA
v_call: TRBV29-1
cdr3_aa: CSVRTGGGGELFF
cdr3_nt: TGCAGCGTTCGGACAGGGGGGGGCGGGGAGCTGTTTTTT

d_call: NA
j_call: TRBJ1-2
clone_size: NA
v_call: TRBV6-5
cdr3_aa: CASSYEVGIGGEAF
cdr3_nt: TGTGCCAGCAGTTACGAGGTGGGGATCGGGGGTGAAGCCTTC

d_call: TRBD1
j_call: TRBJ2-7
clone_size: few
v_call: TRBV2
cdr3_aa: CASRRGGQGDEQYF
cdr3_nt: TGTGCCAGCCGCCGCGGGGGACAGGGGGACGAGCAGTACTTC

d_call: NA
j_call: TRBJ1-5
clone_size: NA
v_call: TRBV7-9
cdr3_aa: CASSLAWGEGTSNQPQHF
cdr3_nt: TGTGCCAGCAGCTTAGCGTGGGGGGAAGGCACGAGCAATCAGCCCCAGCATTTT

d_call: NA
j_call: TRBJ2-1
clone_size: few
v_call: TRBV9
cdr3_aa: CASSARGGSYNEQFF
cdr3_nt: TGTGCCAGCAGCGCGCGAGGGGGCTCCTACAATGAGCAGTTCTTC

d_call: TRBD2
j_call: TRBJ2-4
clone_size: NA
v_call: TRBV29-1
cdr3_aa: CSVDELAGAKNIQYF
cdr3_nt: TGCAGCGTTGACGAACTAGCGGGGGCCAAAAACATTCAGTACTTC

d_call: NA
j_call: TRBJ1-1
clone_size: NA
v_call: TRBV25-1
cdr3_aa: CASSGFRWAGEKSEAFF
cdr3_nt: TGTGCCAGCAGTGGATTCCGGTGGGCGGGCGAAAAATCTGAAGCTTTCTTT

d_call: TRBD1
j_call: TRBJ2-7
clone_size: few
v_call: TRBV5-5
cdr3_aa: CASSPGTGSYEQYF
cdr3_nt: TGTGCCAGCAGCCCCGGGACAGGGTCCTACGAGCAGTACTTC

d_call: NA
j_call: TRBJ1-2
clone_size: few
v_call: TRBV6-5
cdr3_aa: CASSLRDAYGYTF
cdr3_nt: TGTGCCAGCAGTCTCAGGGATGCATATGGCTACACCTTC

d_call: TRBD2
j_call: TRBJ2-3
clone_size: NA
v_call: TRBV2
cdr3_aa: CASRRLAVTDTQYF
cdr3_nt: TGTGCCAGCCGGCGACTAGCGGTCACAGATACGCAGTATTTT

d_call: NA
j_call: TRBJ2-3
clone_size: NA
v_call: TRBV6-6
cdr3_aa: CASSLHRADTQYF
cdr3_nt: TGTGCCAGCAGTCTGCACCGCGCAGATACGCAGTATTTT

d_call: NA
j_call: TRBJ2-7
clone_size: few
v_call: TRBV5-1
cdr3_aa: CASSAGFGRNEQYF
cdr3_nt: TGCGCCAGCAGCGCGGGATTTGGTAGGAACGAGCAGTACTTC

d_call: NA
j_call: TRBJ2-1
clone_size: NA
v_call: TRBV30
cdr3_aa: CAWSVSEQFF
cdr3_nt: TGTGCCTGGAGTGTCAGTGAGCAGTTCTTC

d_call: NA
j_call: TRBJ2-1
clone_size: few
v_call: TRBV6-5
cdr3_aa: CASSSPTGQFF
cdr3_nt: TGTGCCAGCAGTTCCCCCACAGGGCAGTTCTTC

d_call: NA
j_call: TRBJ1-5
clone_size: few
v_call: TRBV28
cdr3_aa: CATARVNQPQHF
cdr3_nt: TGTGCCACCGCCCGGGTGAATCAGCCCCAGCATTTT

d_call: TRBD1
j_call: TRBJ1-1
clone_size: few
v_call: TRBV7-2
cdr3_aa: CASSLGWTGGAFF
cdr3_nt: TGTGCCAGCAGCTTAGGGTGGACAGGGGGAGCTTTCTTT

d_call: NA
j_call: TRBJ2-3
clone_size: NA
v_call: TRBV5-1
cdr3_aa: CASSTGTDTQYF
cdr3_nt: TGCGCCAGCAGCACTGGCACAGATACGCAGTATTTT

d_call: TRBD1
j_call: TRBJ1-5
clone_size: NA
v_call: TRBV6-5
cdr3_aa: CASRGTVGDQPQHF
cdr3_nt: TGTGCCAGCAGGGGGACAGTGGGAGATCAGCCCCAGCATTTT

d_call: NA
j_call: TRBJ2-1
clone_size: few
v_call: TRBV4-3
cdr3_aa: CASSQVEGNEQFF
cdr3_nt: TGCGCCAGCAGCCAAGTGGAGGGCAATGAGCAGTTCTTC

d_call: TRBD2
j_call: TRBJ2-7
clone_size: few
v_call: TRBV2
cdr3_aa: CASTGGRRYEQYF
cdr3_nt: TGTGCCAGCACTGGCGGGAGAAGGTACGAGCAGTACTTC

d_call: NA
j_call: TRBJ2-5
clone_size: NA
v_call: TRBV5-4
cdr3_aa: CASIGPTEGVKETQYF
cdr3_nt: TGTGCCAGCATCGGCCCCACAGAGGGGGTTAAAGAGACCCAGTACTTC

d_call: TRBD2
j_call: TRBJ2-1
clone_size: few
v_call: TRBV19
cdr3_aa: CASNPASGPHEQFF
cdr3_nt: TGTGCCAGTAACCCGGCTAGCGGTCCTCATGAGCAGTTCTTC

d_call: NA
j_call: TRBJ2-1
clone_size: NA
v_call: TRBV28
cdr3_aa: CASSLARAYNEQFF
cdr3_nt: TGTGCCAGCAGTTTAGCCAGGGCGTACAATGAGCAGTTCTTC

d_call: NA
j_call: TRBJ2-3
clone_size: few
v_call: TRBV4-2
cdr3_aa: CASSRARRGPDTQYF
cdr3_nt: TGTGCCAGCAGCCGAGCACGCCGTGGGCCAGATACGCAGTATTTT

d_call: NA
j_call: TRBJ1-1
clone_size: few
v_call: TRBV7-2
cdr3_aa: CASNLAGGWNTEAFF
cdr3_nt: TGTGCCAGCAACCTAGCGGGGGGGTGGAACACTGAAGCTTTCTTT